The 9 T cell receptor beta chains below all came from one sample that was sequenced in a study of OX40 agonist ivuxolimab in advanced cancers. The assay was immunoSEQ multiplex PCR, and TCRdb's table has in-frame clones only and misses some. The repertoire holds about 65,000 clones, with approximately 78% as singletons. The material sequenced was CD4+ or CD8+ T cells sorted from blood, taken in a trial of the OX40 agonist ivuxolimab. These receptors all stem from an adult with an advanced solid tumor such as melanoma, head and neck, liver or kidney cancer.

The chain is built from TRBV2 and TRBJ2-2; 10 positions agree with TRBD2. J was trimmed by 5 bases and V by 6 bases; bases with no gene match: 9. CDR3 length equals 16 residues. Germline CDR1 and CDR2: SNHLY and FYNNEI. The chain's CDR3 is CASRGLAGEWTGELFF. In DNA, the CDR3 is TGTGCCAGCAGGGGGCTAGCGGGAGAGTGGACCGGGGAGCTGTTTTTT.

The rearrangement uses TRBV10-3 and TRBJ2-3, with D unclear. Trimming removed 1 base from V and 0 bases from J, with 8 bases in between. CDR1 is ENHRY, CDR2 SYGVKD, per germline. This CDR3 has 15 amino acids. CDR3 region: CAISEWGSSTDTQYF. CDR3 in DNA: TGTGCCATCAGTGAGTGGGGATCTAGCACAGATACGCAGTATTTT.

This clone has only one observation. V is TRBV11-3 and J is TRBJ1-1; D is perhaps TRBD1 (5 bases). From germline, CDR1 is SGHNT and CDR2 YENEEA. The CDR3 spans 16 residues. V was shortened by 0 bases and J by 0 bases, with 11 bases between the two germline ends. CDR3 sequence: CASSLDSTDLNTEAFF. The CDR3, as DNA: TGTGCCAGCAGCTTAGATTCGACAGATCTGAACACTGAAGCTTTCTTT.

V usage is TRBV19 and J usage is TRBJ2-7, with 9 bases lining up with TRBD2. The CDR3 length is 14 residues. In germline, CDR1 is LNHDA, CDR2 SQIVND (reference sequence). The V segment lost 3 bases and the J segment 7 bases; nucleotides outside the gene matches: 7. CDR3 DNA sequence: TGTGCCAGTAGTATGGCGGGAGGGTCGGAAGAGCAGTACTTC. It specifies CASSMAGGSEEQYF.

The V and J genes are TRBV23-1 and TRBJ2-1, with 13 bases lining up with TRBD2. TRBV23-1 belongs to the ORF category, with a function that is uncertain. V gave up 4 bases and J gave up 7 bases; unmatched junction bases: 4. This CDR3 region has 15 residues. The CDR3 protein is CASSPSTSGRNEQFF. The CDR3, as DNA: TGCGCCAGCAGTCCCTCGACTAGCGGGAGGAATGAGCAGTTCTTC.

The rearrangement joins TRBV30 to TRBJ1-2; possibly TRBD1 for D (6 bases). Per the germline V gene, CDR1 is GTSNPN and CDR2 is SVGIG (reference sequence). V lost 3 bases and J lost 5, with 7 bases in between. The CDR3 length is 11 residues. CDR3 amino acids: CAWRGGYGYTF. DNA of the CDR3: TGTGCCTGGAGAGGGGGTTATGGCTACACCTTC.

The rearrangement links TRBV29-1 to TRBJ1-2; 7 nucleotides agree with TRBD1. The length of the CDR3 is 13 residues. From germline, CDR1 is SQVTM and CDR2 ANQGSEA. V trimming: 3 bases; J trimming: 6 bases; junction bases outside the gene matches: 7. The CDR3 nucleotides read TGCAGCGTTGACGGACTGACAGGGAATGGCTACACCTTC. Protein product: CSVDGLTGNGYTF.

J is TRBJ1-2 and V is TRBV5-4, with TRBD1 matching over 8 bases. This CDR3 contains 15 residues. The germline V gene encodes CDR1 SGHNT and CDR2 YYREEE (reference sequence). V lost 4 bases, J lost 6 bases, and 11 bases stayed unmatched. The DNA for the CDR3 is TGTGCCAGCAGCCAAGAGGGCCAGGGGGCTGATGGCTACACCTTC. It encodes CASSQEGQGADGYTF.

Written as DNA, the CDR3 is TGTGCCAGTAGTCCTCGACAGGGGGAGAGCACTGAAGCTTTCTTT. Protein: CASSPRQGESTEAFF. V and J are TRBV19 and TRBJ1-1; 9 bases map to TRBD1. V trimming: 5 bases; J trimming: 4 bases; junction bases outside the gene matches: 8. The CDR3 spans 15 residues. Germline V gene data show CDR1 as LNHDA and CDR2 as SQIVND (reference sequence).